These T cell receptor beta chains were read from a single sample in a study of regulatory T cells in long-lasting Graves disease. TCRdb reprocessed the multiplex PCR reads via MiXCR and lists one record per CDR3 protein. The sample lists about 220,000 distinct CDR3 sequences, roughly a fifth seen once, with 12% in the top ten. The sample was also linked to a second study, of T cells in Graves' hyperthyroidism and ophthalmopathy.

Sequenced here: peripheral blood mononuclear cells (PBMCs), sampled at new diagnosis, from a patient treated with antithyroid drugs. The receptors come from a woman aged 25 to 45 with Graves disease. The CDR3 runs from the conserved cysteine through the conserved F or W. Fields, in order: D gene, V gene, clone size, J gene, CDR3 protein, CDR3 DNA. A D gene is named only where the DNA matches it firmly. The size field is filled for only some rows; it gives once, few, many or a size class.

d_call: TRBD1; v_call: TRBV12-3/TRBV12-4; clone_size: many; j_call: TRBJ1-5; cdr3_aa: CASSSDRGSNQPQHF; cdr3_nt: TGTGCCAGCAGCTCGGACAGGGGAAGCAATCAGCCCCAGCATTTT
d_call: -; v_call: TRBV7-2; clone_size: many; j_call: TRBJ2-7; cdr3_aa: CASSHPRDGAYEQYF; cdr3_nt: TGTGCCAGCAGCCACCCTCGGGACGGAGCCTACGAGCAGTACTTC
d_call: TRBD1; v_call: TRBV10-3; clone_size: many; j_call: TRBJ1-1; cdr3_aa: CAIRDRYMNTEAFF; cdr3_nt: TGTGCCATCCGGGACAGATACATGAACACTGAAGCTTTCTTT
d_call: -; v_call: TRBV29-1; clone_size: few; j_call: TRBJ2-1; cdr3_aa: CSVPGEQFF; cdr3_nt: TGCAGCGTTCCCGGTGAGCAGTTCTTC
d_call: TRBD1; v_call: TRBV18; clone_size: many; j_call: TRBJ1-1; cdr3_aa: CASSPAGGQGRTEAFF; cdr3_nt: TGTGCCAGCTCACCTGCGGGAGGACAGGGTAGAACTGAAGCTTTCTTT
d_call: -; v_call: TRBV10-2; clone_size: many; j_call: TRBJ1-1; cdr3_aa: CASSDGGAVAEAFF; cdr3_nt: TGCGCCAGCAGTGACGGGGGCGCGGTGGCTGAAGCTTTCTTT
d_call: -; v_call: TRBV3-1; clone_size: many; j_call: TRBJ2-3; cdr3_aa: CASSQDRAGMQYF; cdr3_nt: TGTGCCAGCAGCCAAGATAGGGCAGGAATGCAGTATTTT
d_call: TRBD2; v_call: TRBV28; clone_size: many; j_call: TRBJ2-1; cdr3_aa: CASSAGGRNEQFF; cdr3_nt: TGTGCCAGCTCGGCGGGAGGGCGGAATGAGCAGTTCTTC
d_call: TRBD1; v_call: TRBV2; clone_size: many; j_call: TRBJ1-3; cdr3_aa: CASRALTGTGNTIYF; cdr3_nt: TGTGCCAGCAGAGCACTGACAGGGACTGGAAACACCATATATTTT
d_call: -; v_call: TRBV20-1; clone_size: many; j_call: TRBJ1-1; cdr3_aa: CSASLQEAAEAFF; cdr3_nt: TGCAGTGCTAGTTTACAGGAGGCTGCTGAAGCTTTCTTT
d_call: -; v_call: TRBV9; clone_size: few; j_call: TRBJ1-1; cdr3_aa: CASSVRWNTEAFF; cdr3_nt: TGTGCCAGCAGCGTAAGGTGGAACACTGAAGCTTTCTTT
d_call: -; v_call: TRBV20-1; clone_size: -; j_call: TRBJ1-6; cdr3_aa: CSARARAPLHF; cdr3_nt: TGCAGTGCTAGAGCGAGGGCACCCCTCCACTTT
d_call: -; v_call: TRBV11-2; clone_size: many; j_call: TRBJ2-7; cdr3_aa: CASSPFGGLSYEQYF; cdr3_nt: TGTGCCAGCAGCCCATTTGGCGGGTTGTCCTACGAGCAGTACTTC
d_call: TRBD1; v_call: TRBV10-2; clone_size: -; j_call: TRBJ1-4; cdr3_aa: CASIGADREGEKLFF; cdr3_nt: TGCGCCAGCATAGGGGCGGACAGGGAGGGTGAAAAACTGTTTTTT
d_call: -; v_call: TRBV10-2; clone_size: many; j_call: TRBJ1-2; cdr3_aa: CATRGADYYGYTF; cdr3_nt: TGCGCCACGCGGGGAGCGGACTACTATGGCTACACCTTC
d_call: TRBD1; v_call: TRBV19; clone_size: many; j_call: TRBJ1-5; cdr3_aa: CASSTGTGVNPSNQPQHF; cdr3_nt: TGTGCCAGTAGTACCGGGACAGGGGTAAATCCTAGCAATCAGCCCCAGCATTTT
d_call: -; v_call: TRBV7-3; clone_size: few; j_call: TRBJ2-3; cdr3_aa: CASSLMVADTQYF; cdr3_nt: TGTGCCAGCAGCTTAATGGTGGCAGATACGCAGTATTTT
d_call: TRBD1; v_call: TRBV6-1; clone_size: many; j_call: TRBJ2-2; cdr3_aa: CASNPRDSNTGELFF; cdr3_nt: TGTGCCAGCAACCCCCGGGACAGTAACACCGGGGAGCTGTTTTTT
d_call: -; v_call: TRBV7-2; clone_size: few; j_call: TRBJ1-3; cdr3_aa: CASTLGASLLSGNTIYF; cdr3_nt: TGTGCCAGCACCCTGGGGGCCAGCCTCCTCTCTGGAAACACCATATATTTT
d_call: -; v_call: TRBV5-4; clone_size: -; j_call: TRBJ1-2; cdr3_aa: CASSLGPDYGYTF; cdr3_nt: TGTGCCAGCAGCTTGGGGCCAGACTATGGCTACACCTTC